Described below is a single T cell receptor beta chain sequence and its context. Its target is not known. The sample originates from a study of post-analysis software for immune sequencing data. Study-level points and caveats: Comparison of patients with controls showed a handful of TRBV segments more frequent in patients, TRBV5-6, TRBV5-1 and TRBV20-1 among them.

Libraries were made from TCR beta cDNA, and they carried unique molecular identifiers. Using its own MiXCR run on the PCR reads, TCRdb lists one record per CDR3 protein. This sample has hundreds of thousands of distinct CDR3 sequences, with approximately 45% found just once. Germline CDR1 and CDR2: SQVTM and ANQGSEA. The CDR3 is made up of 13 amino acids. V lost 7 bases, J lost 0 bases, and 2 bases stayed unmatched. The sample taken for sequencing was blood. This chain links TRBV29-1 with TRBJ2-2, with TRBD2 matching 7 bases. This TCR was sampled from a girl between 5 and 17 years old with multiple sclerosis. CDR3 loop: CSGGLTNTGELFF. The CDR3 DNA reads as TGCAGCGGGGGACTAACGAACACCGGGGAGCTGTTTTTT.